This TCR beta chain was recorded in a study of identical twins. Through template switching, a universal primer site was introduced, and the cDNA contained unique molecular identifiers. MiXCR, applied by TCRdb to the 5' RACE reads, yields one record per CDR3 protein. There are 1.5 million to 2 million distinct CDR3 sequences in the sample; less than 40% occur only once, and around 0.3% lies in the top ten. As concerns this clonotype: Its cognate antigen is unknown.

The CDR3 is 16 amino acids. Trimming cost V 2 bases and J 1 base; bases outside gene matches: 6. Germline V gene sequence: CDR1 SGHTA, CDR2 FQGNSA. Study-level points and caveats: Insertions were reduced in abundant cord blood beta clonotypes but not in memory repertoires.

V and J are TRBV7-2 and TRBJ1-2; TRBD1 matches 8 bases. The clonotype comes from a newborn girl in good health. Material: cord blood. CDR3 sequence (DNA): TGTGCCAGCAGCTTATGGCACACAGGGGGTAACTATGGCTACACCTTC. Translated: CASSLWHTGGNYGYTF.